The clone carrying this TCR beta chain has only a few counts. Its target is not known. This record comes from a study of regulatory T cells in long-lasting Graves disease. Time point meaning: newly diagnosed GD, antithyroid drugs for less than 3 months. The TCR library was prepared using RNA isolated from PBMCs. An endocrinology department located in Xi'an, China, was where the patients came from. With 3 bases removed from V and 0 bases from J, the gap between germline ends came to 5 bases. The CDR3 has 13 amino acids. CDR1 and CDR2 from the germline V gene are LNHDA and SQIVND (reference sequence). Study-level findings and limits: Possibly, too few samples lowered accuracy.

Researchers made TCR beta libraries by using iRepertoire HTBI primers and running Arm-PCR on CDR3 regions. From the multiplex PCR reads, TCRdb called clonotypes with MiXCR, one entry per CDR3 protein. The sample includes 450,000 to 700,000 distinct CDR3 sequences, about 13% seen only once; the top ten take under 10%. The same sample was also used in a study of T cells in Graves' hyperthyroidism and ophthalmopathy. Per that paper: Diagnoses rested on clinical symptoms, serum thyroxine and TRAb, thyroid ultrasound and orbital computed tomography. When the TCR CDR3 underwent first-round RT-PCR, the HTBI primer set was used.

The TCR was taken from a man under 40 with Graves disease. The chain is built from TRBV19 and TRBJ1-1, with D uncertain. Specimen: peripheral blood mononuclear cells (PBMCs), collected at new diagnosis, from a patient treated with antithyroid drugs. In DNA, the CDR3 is TGTGCCAGTAGTATTGCCGTGAACACTGAAGCTTTCTTT. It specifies CASSIAVNTEAFF.